What follows describes a single T cell receptor beta chain. The antigen remains undetermined. The record originates from a study of T cell repertoires in cytomegalovirus infection. Study-wide context: Selected CMV epitopes included recently identified HLA-C-restricted ones as well as well-studied HLA-B-restricted ones. Indications of both CMV infection and matching HLA type were provided by public TCR beta signatures. Findings and caveats of the study: Cumulative frequency (of public TCR beta family members) identified carriers of CMV plus the relevant HLA.

Germline CDR1 and CDR2: MNHEY and SVGEGT. The length of the CDR3 is 16 residues. Trimming left V 0 bases short and J 7 bases short, with 15 bases between. TCRdb called the reads again in MiXCR, with one record for every CDR3 protein. The table has roughly 800,000 distinct CDR3 sequences, roughly 29% seen once; the top ten hold roughly 14%. The TCR comes from a human donor in good health (CMV status not recorded). Some clones in this sample may be carry-over from other donors' samples. The specimen was cultured CD8+ T cells from PBMCs, collected from culture after CMV antigen stimulation. The genes are TRBV6-2 or TRBV6-3 and TRBJ2-2; D perhaps matches TRBD1 (5 bases). The CDR3 sequence: CASSYSGRARGGELFF. CDR3 coding DNA: TGTGCCAGCAGTTACTCGGGCAGGGCCCGAGGCGGGGAGCTGTTTTTT.